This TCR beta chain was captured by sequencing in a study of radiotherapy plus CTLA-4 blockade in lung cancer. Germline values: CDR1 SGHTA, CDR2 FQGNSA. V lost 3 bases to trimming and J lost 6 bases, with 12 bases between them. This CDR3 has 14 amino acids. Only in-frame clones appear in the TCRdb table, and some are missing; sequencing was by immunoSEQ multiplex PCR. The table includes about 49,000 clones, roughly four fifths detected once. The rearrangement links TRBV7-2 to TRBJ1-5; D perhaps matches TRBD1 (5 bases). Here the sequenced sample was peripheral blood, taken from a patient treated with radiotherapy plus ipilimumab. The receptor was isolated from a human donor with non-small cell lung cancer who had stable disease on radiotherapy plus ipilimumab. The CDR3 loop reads CASSLSRDGQPQHF. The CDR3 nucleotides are TGTGCCAGCAGCTTGAGCAGGGATGGTCAGCCCCAGCATTTT.